One sample yielded the 11 T cell receptor beta chains listed below, sequenced in a study of cytomegalovirus exposure and HLA in healthy donors. The PCR employed 60 Vbeta primers together with 13 Jbeta primers. The repertoire was sequenced with immunoSEQ multiplex PCR; TCRdb's copy has only in-frame clones and lacks some. This table holds roughly 150,000 clones, about three quarters found once. The sequencing input was PBMCs. The origin of the receptors is a male donor in good health and CMV-seronegative.

The rearrangement uses TRBV19 and TRBJ1-2, with D maybe TRBD1 (6 bases). The CDR3 is made up of 13 amino acids. V was clipped by 3 bases and J by 4 bases, with 9 bases between them. CDR1 and CDR2 (germline): LNHDA, SQIVND (reference sequence). The CDR3 loop is CASSINRVYGYTF. CDR3 in DNA: TGTGCCAGTAGTATTAACAGGGTCTATGGCTACACCTTC.

The table lists this clone with a few counts. This chain joins TRBV5-1 and TRBJ2-5, with 10 bases matching TRBD1. The J call is in doubt because the DNA end fits TRBJ2-7 better. The CDR3 runs to 17 residues. Germline CDR1 and CDR2: SGHRS and YFSETQ. The DNA of the CDR3 is TGCGCCAGCAGCTTCGGACAGGGGGAAGGAACTAACTACGAGCAGTACTTC. This encodes CASSFGQGEGTNYEQYF.

The genes are TRBV4-3 and TRBJ2-5; D might be TRBD1 (5 bases). CDR1 LGHNA and CDR2 YSLEER come from the germline V gene. V was cut by 0 bases and J by 7 bases, with 9 bases left in between. CDR3 size: 13 residues. The CDR3 is CASSQDRAWTQYF. The CDR3 DNA is TGCGCCAGCAGCCAAGACAGGGCTTGGACCCAGTACTTC.

A single count supports this clone. This chain uses TRBV5-1 with TRBJ2-7; D unresolved. From germline, CDR1 is SGHRS and CDR2 YFSETQ. The CDR3 sequence is 13 residues long. Trimming left V 1 base short and J 2 bases short, with 7 bases between. CDR3 protein: CASSLHTAYEQYF. The CDR3, as DNA: TGCGCCAGCAGCTTGCACACCGCCTACGAGCAGTACTTC.

This clone was seen only a few times. The V call is TRBV15, the J call TRBJ2-1; TRBD2 agrees at 10 bases. CDR1 is LNHNV and CDR2 is YYDKDF in the germline V gene (reference sequence). J lost 8 bases, V lost 0 bases, and 7 bases had no gene match. This CDR3 comprises 16 residues. The CDR3, as DNA: TGTGCCACCAGCAGAGATGCTAGCGGGAGCAACGATGAGCAGTTCTTC. This translates into CATSRDASGSNDEQFF.

Note on this clone: Germline and junction disagree at one end, which may indicate a read error. The identical CDR3 is also encoded by other nucleotide sequences in the sample. Here the CDR3 reads CASSYNSWGLNGYTF. CDR3 sequence (DNA): TGTGCCAGCAGTTACAATAGCTGGGGCCTTAATGGCTACACCTTT. The rearrangement joins TRBV6-5 to TRBJ1-2; maybe TRBD1 (5 bases). The CDR3 sequence is 15 residues long. Germline V gene lookup returns CDR1 MNHEY and CDR2 SVGAGI.

The sample holds a few counts of this clone. V and J are TRBV5-6 and TRBJ2-1; 11 bases match TRBD2. V was pared by 3 bases and J by 6 bases, with 5 bases of the junction left unmatched. The germline CDR1 and CDR2 sequences are SGHDT and YYEEEE. The CDR3 is 15 residues long. This CDR3 is CASSWAGTSGNEQFF. CDR3 coding DNA: TGTGCCAGCAGCTGGGCCGGGACTAGCGGCAATGAGCAGTTCTTC.

This clone showed up just once. The chain couples TRBV4-3 to TRBJ2-1; the match to TRBD2 covers 10 bases. The V and J ends lost 4 bases and 10 bases, in that order; junction bases with no gene match: 10. The CDR3 sequence is 15 residues long. Germline CDR1 is LGHNA and CDR2 is YSLEER. In nucleotides, the CDR3 is TGCGCCAGCAGCCGCCGCCCGCTAGCGGGAGACGAGCAGTTCTTC. Its translation: CASSRRPLAGDEQFF.

The V gene is TRBV10-3, the J gene TRBJ1-1; TRBD1 agrees at 9 bases. The ends lost 0 bases at V and 3 bases at J; junction bases unmatched: 5. The CDR3 extends over 16 amino acids. From germline, CDR1 is ENHRY and CDR2 SYGVKD. In DNA form, the CDR3 reads TGTGCCATCAGTGAGTCGACAGGGGGTGCGGACACTGAAGCTTTCTTT. Its translation is CAISESTGGADTEAFF.

This clone was picked up a small number of times. The rearrangement joins TRBV30 to TRBJ2-1; 7 bases fit TRBD1. In germline, CDR1 is GTSNPN, CDR2 SVGIG (reference sequence). With 1 base clipped from V and 7 bases from J, the junction kept 1 base outside the gene matches. The CDR3 consists of 12 residues. CDR3 amino acids: CAWSAGGNEQFF. Written as DNA, the CDR3 is TGTGCCTGGAGTGCAGGGGGTAATGAGCAGTTCTTC.

The rearrangement joins TRBV6-5 to TRBJ2-7, with 10 bases identical to TRBD2. V trimming: 5 bases; J trimming: 4 bases; junction bases outside the gene matches: 2. Germline V gives CDR1 MNHEY, CDR2 SVGAGI. This CDR3 is built from 13 residues. CDR3 amino acids: CASSMGLAYEQYF. CDR3 sequence (DNA): TGTGCCAGCAGTATGGGACTAGCGTACGAGCAGTACTTC.